Listed here are 10 T cell receptor beta chains from one sample, sequenced in a study of response to subunit inactivated influenza vaccine. TCRdb reprocessed the RT-PCR reads with MiXCR, giving one entry per CDR3 protein. This table holds just under 250,000 distinct CDR3 sequences, roughly an eighth found once. This sample comprised non-naive T cells sorted from PBMCs, obtained about 14 days before vaccination. The receptors were sampled from a man aged 50-60 years who received an inactivated influenza vaccine.

The gene calls are TRBV5-5 and TRBJ1-3; perhaps TRBD1 as D (6 bases). The germline gives CDR1 SGHKS, CDR2 YYEKEE (reference sequence). This CDR3 has 15 residues. V was pared by 5 bases and J by 0 bases, with 12 bases between. CDR3 DNA sequence: TGTGCCAGCAGTTCTTACAGGGACTCTGGAAACACCATATATTTT. It codes for CASSSYRDSGNTIYF.

Only one count was recorded for this clonotype. This chain joins TRBV4-1 and TRBJ2-3, with D maybe TRBD1 (5 bases). V was shortened by 1 base and J by 3 bases, with 11 bases between the two germline ends. CDR3 length: 15 amino acids. In germline, CDR1 is MGHRA, CDR2 YSYEKL. This chain's CDR3 is CASSQGQGGTDTQYF. DNA of the CDR3: TGCGCCAGCAGCCAAGGCCAGGGTGGGACAGATACGCAGTATTTT.

The V gene is TRBV12-3 or TRBV12-4, the J gene TRBJ2-1, with D unresolved. There are 16 residues in the CDR3. V was shortened by 1 base and J by 0 bases, with 10 bases between the two germline ends. The CDR3 nucleotides are TGTGCCAGCAGTTTAGGGGCGGTCCGCTCCTACAATGAGCAGTTCTTC. It yields the protein CASSLGAVRSYNEQFF.

The chain joins TRBV6-2 or TRBV6-3 to TRBJ2-5, with TRBD1 identical over 10 bases. Germline loops: CDR1 MNHEY, CDR2 SVGEGT. Trimming removed 0 bases from V and 7 bases from J; junction bases left unmatched: 2. The CDR3 is 14 amino acids. The CDR3 coding sequence is TGTGCCAGCAGTTACTCGGGACAGGGGACGACCCAGTACTTC. Residues: CASSYSGQGTTQYF.

This CDR3 reads CASSRWESGELFF. DNA for the CDR3: TGTGCCAGCAGCCGTTGGGAGTCCGGGGAGCTGTTTTTT. This chain joins TRBV25-1 and TRBJ2-2, with a possible D match to TRBD2 (5 bases). The CDR3 covers 13 residues. V was cut by 6 bases and J by 6 bases, with 11 bases left in between. Germline CDR1 reads MGHDK; CDR2 reads SYGVNS.

This clonotype was counted ten times or more. The chain recombines TRBV6-5 with TRBJ2-7, with D perhaps matching TRBD2 (6 bases). From germline, CDR1 is MNHEY and CDR2 SVGAGI. V was cut by 2 bases and J by 2 bases, with 10 bases left in between. CDR3 length: 14 amino acids. The CDR3 here is CASSYGDLTYEQYF. CDR3 nucleotide sequence: TGTGCCAGCAGTTACGGGGACTTAACCTACGAGCAGTACTTC.

As for this clonotype: Being one base from a much bigger clone, this may be a read error. CDR3 nucleotide sequence: TGTGCCACCAGCAGATTTGGGACAGGGACAGCTACGCAGTATTTT. It translates to CATSRFGTGTATQYF. J is TRBJ2-3 and V is TRBV15, with TRBD1 matching over 9 bases. The CDR3 covers 15 residues. Germline V lookup: CDR1 LNHNV, CDR2 YYDKDF (reference sequence).

The chain carries TRBV6-5 and TRBJ2-1; D call uncertain. The germline gives CDR1 MNHEY, CDR2 SVGAGI. The CDR3 has 12 amino acids. V gave up 6 bases and J gave up 9 bases, with 12 bases separating them. CDR3 DNA sequence: TGTGCCAGCAGCGCCGTCAGGAGTGAGCAGTTCTTC. This translates into CASSAVRSEQFF.

The rearrangement joins TRBV3-1 to TRBJ2-1; D not resolved. The CDR3 consists of 15 residues. The ends were cut back, 5 bases at V and 0 bases at J, with 11 bases in the middle. Germline-derived CDR1 and CDR2 are LGHDT and YNNKEL (reference sequence). The CDR3 loop reads CASSKTDLSYNEQFF. CDR3 DNA sequence: TGTGCCAGCAGCAAAACAGACCTCTCCTACAATGAGCAGTTCTTC.

V is TRBV28 and J is TRBJ1-3; D remains ambiguous. Trimming removed 1 base at V and 0 bases at J, with 10 bases between. This CDR3 region has 16 residues. Germline V gives CDR1 MDHEN, CDR2 SYDVKM. The CDR3 DNA reads TGTGCCAGCAGTTTATTTATGACATACTCTGGAAACACCATATATTTT. It is translated as CASSLFMTYSGNTIYF.